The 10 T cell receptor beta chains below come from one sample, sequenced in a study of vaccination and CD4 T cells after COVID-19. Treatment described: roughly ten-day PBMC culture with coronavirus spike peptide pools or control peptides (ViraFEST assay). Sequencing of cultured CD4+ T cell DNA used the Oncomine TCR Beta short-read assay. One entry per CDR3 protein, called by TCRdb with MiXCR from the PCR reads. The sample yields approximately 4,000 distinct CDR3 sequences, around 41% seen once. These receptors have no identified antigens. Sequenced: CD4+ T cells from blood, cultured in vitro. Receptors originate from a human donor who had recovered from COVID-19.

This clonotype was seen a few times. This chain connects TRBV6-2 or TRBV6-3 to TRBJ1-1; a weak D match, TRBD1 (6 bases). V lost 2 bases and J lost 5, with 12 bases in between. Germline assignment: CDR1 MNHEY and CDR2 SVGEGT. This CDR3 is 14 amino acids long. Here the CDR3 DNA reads TGTGCCAGCAGTTACGGCGGGGGCGAAACTGAAGCTTTCTTT. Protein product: CASSYGGGETEAFF.

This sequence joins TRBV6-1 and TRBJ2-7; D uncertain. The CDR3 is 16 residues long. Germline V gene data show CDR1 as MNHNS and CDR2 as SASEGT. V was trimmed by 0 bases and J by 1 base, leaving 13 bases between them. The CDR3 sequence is CASSEALSASSYEQYF. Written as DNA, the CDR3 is TGTGCCAGCAGTGAAGCGCTTTCTGCCTCATCCTACGAGCAGTACTTC.

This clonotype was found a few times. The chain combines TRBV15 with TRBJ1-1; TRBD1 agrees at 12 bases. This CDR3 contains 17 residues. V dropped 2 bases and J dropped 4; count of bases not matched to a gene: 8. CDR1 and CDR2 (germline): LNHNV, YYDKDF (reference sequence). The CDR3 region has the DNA TGTGCCACCAGCAGAAGTCCCGGGACAGGGGGCGGCACTGAAGCTTTCTTT. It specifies CATSRSPGTGGGTEAFF.

CDR3 in DNA: TGTGCCACCAGTGATCCCGGTTCCTATGGCTACACCTTC. Encoded protein: CATSDPGSYGYTF. This chain joins TRBV24-1 and TRBJ1-2; D is uncertain. The germline CDR1 and CDR2 sequences are KGHDR and SFDVKD. The CDR3 consists of 13 residues. V was cut by 3 bases and J by 4 bases, with 8 bases left in between.

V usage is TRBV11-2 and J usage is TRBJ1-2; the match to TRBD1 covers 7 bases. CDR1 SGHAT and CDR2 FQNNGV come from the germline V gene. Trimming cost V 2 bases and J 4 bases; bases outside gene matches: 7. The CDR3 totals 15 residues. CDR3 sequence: CASSLTGVAGYGYTF. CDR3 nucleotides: TGTGCCAGCAGCTTAACAGGGGTGGCGGGCTATGGCTACACCTTC.

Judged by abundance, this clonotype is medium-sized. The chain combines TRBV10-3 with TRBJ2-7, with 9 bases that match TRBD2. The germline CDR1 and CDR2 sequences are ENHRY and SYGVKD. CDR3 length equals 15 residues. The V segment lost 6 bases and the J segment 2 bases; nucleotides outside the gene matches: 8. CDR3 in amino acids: CAIRLIAGVPYEQYF. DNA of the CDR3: TGTGCCATCAGATTAATAGCGGGAGTCCCCTACGAGCAGTACTTC.

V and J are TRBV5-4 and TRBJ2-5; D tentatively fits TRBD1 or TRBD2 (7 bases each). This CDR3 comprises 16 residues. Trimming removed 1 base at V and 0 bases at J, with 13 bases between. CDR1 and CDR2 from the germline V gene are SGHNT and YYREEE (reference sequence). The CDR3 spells CASSLSGGGYQETQYF. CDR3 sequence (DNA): TGTGCCAGCAGCTTGTCAGGGGGGGGGTACCAAGAGACCCAGTACTTC. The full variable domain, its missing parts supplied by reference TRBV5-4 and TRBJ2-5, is ETGVTQSPTHLIKTRGQQVTLRCSSQSGHNTVSWYQQALGQGPQFIFQYYREEENGRGNFPPRFSGLQFPNYSSELNVNALELDDSALYLCASSLSGGGYQETQYFGPGTRLLVL.

CDR3 sequence reads: CASSVGPRRVAFF. CDR3 DNA: TGTGCCAGCAGTGTGGGCCCCAGGAGGGTGGCTTTCTTT. The genes are TRBV27 and TRBJ1-1, with D uncertain. Per germline, CDR1 MNHEY and CDR2 SMNVEV (reference sequence). Trimming removed 5 bases from V and 11 bases from J, with 18 bases in between. The CDR3 has 13 residues.

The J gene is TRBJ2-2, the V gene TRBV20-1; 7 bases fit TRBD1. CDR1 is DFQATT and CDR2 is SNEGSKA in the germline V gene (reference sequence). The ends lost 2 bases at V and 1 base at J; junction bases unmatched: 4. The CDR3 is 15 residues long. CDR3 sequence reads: CSARPTGRNTGELFF. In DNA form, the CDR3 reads TGCAGTGCTAGACCGACAGGGAGGAACACCGGGGAGCTGTTTTTT.

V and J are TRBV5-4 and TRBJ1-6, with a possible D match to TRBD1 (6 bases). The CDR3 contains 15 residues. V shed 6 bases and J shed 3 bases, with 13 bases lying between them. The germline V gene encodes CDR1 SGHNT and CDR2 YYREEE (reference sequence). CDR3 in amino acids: CASTQGGGYNSPLHF. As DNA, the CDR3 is TGTGCCAGCACCCAGGGAGGGGGCTATAATTCACCCCTCCACTTT. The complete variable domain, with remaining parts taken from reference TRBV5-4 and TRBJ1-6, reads ETGVTQSPTHLIKTRGQQVTLRCSSQSGHNTVSWYQQALGQGPQFIFQYYREEENGRGNFPPRFSGLQFPNYSSELNVNALELDDSALYLCASTQGGGYNSPLHFGNGTRLTVT.